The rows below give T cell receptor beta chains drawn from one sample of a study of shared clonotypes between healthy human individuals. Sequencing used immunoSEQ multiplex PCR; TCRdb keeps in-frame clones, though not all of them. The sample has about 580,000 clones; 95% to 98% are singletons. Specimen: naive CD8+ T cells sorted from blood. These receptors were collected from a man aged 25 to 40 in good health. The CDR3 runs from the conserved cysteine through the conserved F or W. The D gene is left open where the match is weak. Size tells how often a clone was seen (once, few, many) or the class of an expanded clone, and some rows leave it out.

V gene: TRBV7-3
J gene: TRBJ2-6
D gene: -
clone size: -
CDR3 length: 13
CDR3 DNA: TGTGCCAGCAGCTTACGTGGGGCCAACGTCCTGACTTTC
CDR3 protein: CASSLRGANVLTF

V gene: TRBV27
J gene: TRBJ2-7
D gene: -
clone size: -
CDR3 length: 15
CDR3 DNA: TGTGCCAGCAGTTTAAAGGGGTTAAGCTCCTACGAGCAGTACTTC
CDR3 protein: CASSLKGLSSYEQYF

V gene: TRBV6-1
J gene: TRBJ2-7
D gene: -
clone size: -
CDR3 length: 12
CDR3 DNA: TGTGCCAGCAGCGCCTCCTCCTACGAGCAGTACTTC
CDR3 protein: CASSASSYEQYF

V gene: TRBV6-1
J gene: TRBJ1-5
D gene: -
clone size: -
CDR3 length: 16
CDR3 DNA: TGTGCCAGCAGTGGGATCCGGGACAACCTTAATCAGCCCCAGCATTTT
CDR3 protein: CASSGIRDNLNQPQHF

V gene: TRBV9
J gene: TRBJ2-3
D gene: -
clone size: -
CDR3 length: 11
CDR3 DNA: TGTGCCAGCGCACGAGGGAGTACGCAGTATTTT
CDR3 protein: CASARGSTQYF

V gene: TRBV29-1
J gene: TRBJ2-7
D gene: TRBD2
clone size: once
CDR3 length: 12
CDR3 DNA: TGCAGCGTTGAGGGGGGGATCTACGAGCAGTACTTC
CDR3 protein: CSVEGGIYEQYF

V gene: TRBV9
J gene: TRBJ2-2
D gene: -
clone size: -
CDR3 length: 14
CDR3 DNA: TGTGCCAGCAGCGAGCCGACTCCAACCGGGGAGCTGTTTTTT
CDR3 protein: CASSEPTPTGELFF

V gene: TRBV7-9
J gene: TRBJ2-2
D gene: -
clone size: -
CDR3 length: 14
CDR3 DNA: TGTGCCAGCACCTCAGCGGAGAACACCGGGGAGCTGTTTTTT
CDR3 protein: CASTSAENTGELFF

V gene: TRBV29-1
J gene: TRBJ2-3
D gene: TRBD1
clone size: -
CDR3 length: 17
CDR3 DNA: TGCAGCGTTGTAGGTGTGCGGGACAGGGGGTTTACAGATACGCAGTATTTT
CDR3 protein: CSVVGVRDRGFTDTQYF

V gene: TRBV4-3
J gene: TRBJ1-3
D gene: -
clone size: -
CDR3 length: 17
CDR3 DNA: TGCGCCAGCAGCCAGTTGGAGAGCGAGACCTCTGGAAACACCATATATTTT
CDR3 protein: CASSQLESETSGNTIYF

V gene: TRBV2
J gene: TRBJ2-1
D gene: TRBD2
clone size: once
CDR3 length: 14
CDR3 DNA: TGTGCCAGCAGTGAGCGGGAGGGCCTCAATGAGCAGTTCTTC
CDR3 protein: CASSEREGLNEQFF

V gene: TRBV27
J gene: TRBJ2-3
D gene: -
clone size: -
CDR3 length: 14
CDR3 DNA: TGTGCCAGCAGTCTACTAATCGCGCGGGATACGCAGTATTTT
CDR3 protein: CASSLLIARDTQYF